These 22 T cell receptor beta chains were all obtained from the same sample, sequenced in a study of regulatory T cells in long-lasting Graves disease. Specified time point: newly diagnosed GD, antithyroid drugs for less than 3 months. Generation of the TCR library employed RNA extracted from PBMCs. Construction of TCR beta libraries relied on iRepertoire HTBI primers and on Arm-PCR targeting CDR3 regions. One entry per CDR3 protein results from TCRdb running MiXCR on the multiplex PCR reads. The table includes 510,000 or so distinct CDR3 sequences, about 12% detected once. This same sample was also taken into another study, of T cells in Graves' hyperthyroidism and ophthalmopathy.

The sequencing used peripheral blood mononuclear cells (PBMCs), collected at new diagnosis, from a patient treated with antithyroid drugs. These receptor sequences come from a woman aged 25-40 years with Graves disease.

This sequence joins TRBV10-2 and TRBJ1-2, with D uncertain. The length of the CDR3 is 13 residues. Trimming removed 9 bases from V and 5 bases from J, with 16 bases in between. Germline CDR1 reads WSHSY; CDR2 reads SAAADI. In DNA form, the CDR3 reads TGCGCCAGTGCCCGAGATTTTGCTTATGGCTACACCTTC. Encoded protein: CASARDFAYGYTF.

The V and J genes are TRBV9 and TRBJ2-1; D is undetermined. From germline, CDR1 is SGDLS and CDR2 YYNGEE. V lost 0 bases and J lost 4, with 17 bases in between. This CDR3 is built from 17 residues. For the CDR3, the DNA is TGTGCCAGCAGCGTAGAACTGGGGTGGTCAGGTTACAATGAGCAGTTCTTC. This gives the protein CASSVELGWSGYNEQFF. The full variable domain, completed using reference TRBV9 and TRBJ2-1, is DSGVTQTPKHLITATGQRVTLRCSPRSGDLSVYWYQQSLDQGLQFLIQYYNGEERAKGNILERFSAQQFPDLHSELNLSSLELGDSALYFCASSVELGWSGYNEQFFGPGTRLTVL.

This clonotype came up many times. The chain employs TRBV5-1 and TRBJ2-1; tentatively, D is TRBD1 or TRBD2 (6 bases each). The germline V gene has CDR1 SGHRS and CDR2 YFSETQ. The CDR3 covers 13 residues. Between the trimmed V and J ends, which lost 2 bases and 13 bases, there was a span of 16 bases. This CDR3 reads CASSFRVEGGQFF. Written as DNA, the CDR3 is TGCGCCAGCAGCTTCAGGGTCGAGGGGGGTCAGTTCTTC.

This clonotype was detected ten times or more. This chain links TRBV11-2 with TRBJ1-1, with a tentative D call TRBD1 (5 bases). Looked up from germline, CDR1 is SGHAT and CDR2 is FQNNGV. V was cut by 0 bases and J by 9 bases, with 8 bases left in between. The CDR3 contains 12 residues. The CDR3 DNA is TGTGCCAGCAGCTTAGATCGGACAAAAGCTTTCTTT. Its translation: CASSLDRTKAFF.

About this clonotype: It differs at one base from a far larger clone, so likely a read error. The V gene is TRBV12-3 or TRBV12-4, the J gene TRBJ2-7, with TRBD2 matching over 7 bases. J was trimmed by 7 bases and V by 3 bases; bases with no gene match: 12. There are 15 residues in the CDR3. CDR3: CASSFFLAEHNEQYF. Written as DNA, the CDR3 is TGTGCCAGCAGTTTTTTCCTAGCGGAGCACAATGAGCAGTACTTC.

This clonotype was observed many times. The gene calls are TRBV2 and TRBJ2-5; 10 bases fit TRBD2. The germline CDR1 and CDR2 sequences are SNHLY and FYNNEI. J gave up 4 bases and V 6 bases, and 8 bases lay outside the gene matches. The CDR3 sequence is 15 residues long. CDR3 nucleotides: TGTGCCAGCAGAGAAAGTTCTAGCGGGAGAGAGACCCAGTACTTC. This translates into CASRESSSGRETQYF.

CDR3 loop: CASSLGPGAYNEQFF. CDR3 sequence (DNA): TGTGCCAGCAGCTTAGGCCCAGGGGCTTACAATGAGCAGTTCTTC. The gene calls are TRBV11-2 and TRBJ2-1, with a weak D call TRBD1 (6 bases). The CDR3 covers 15 residues. Germline-derived CDR1 and CDR2 are SGHAT and FQNNGV. With 1 base removed from V and 4 bases from J, the gap between germline ends came to 11 bases.

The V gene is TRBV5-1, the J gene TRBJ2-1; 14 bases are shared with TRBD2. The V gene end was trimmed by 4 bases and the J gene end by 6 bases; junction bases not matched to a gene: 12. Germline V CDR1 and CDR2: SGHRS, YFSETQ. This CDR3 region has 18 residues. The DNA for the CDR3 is TGCGCCAGCAGCCTCGTCCCGGGACTAGCGGGAGTCCCCAATGAGCAGTTCTTC. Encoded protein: CASSLVPGLAGVPNEQFF.

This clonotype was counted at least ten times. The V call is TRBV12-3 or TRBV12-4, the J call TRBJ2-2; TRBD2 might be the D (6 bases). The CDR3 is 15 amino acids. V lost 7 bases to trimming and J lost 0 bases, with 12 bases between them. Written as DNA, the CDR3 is TGTGCCAGCACCGGAGGCGGGACGAACACCGGGGAGCTGTTTTTT. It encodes CASTGGGTNTGELFF.

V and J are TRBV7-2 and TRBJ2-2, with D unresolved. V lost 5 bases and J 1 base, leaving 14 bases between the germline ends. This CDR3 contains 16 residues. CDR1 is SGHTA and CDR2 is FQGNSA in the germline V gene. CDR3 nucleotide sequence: TGTGCCAGCAGCCTGAGGAGATTGCGGAACACCGGGGAGCTGTTTTTT. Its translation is CASSLRRLRNTGELFF.

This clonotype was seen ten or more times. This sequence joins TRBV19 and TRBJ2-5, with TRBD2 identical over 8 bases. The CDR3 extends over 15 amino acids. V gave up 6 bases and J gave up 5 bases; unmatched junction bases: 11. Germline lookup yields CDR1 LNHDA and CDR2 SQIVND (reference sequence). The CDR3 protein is CASRPTSGGGETQYF. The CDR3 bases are TGTGCCAGTAGGCCCACTAGCGGCGGAGGTGAGACCCAGTACTTC. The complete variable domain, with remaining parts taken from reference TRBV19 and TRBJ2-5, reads DGGITQSPKYLFRKEGQNVTLSCEQNLNHDAMYWYRQDPGQGLRLIYYSQIVNDFQKGDIAEGYSVSREKKESFPLTVTSAQKNPTAFYLCASRPTSGGGETQYFGPGTRLLVL.

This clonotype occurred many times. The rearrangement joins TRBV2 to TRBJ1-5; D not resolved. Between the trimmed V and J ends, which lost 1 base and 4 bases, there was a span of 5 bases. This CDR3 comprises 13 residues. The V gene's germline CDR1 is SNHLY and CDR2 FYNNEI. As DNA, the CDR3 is TGTGCCAGCAGTGAAGGGCGTAATCAGCCCCAGCATTTT. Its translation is CASSEGRNQPQHF.

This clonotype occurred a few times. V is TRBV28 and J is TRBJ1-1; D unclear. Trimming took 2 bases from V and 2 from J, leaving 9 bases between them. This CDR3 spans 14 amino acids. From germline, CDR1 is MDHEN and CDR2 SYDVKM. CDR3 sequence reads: CASSLIRPNTEAFF. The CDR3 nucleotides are TGTGCCAGCAGTTTAATAAGGCCAAACACTGAAGCTTTCTTT.

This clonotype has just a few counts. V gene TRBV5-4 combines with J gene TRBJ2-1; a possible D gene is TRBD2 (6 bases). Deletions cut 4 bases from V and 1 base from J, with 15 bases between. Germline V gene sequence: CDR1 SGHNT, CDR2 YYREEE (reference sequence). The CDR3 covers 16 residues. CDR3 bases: TGTGCCAGCAGCCCCGGGGGTGGGGGGTCCTACAATGAGCAGTTCTTC. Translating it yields CASSPGGGGSYNEQFF.

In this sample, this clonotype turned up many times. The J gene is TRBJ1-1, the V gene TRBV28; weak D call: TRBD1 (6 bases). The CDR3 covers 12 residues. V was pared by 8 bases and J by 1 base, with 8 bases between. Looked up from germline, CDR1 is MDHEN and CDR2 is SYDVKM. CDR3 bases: TGTGCCAGCGCACAGGGGAACACTGAAGCTTTCTTT. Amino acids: CASAQGNTEAFF. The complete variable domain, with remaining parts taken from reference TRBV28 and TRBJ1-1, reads DVKVTQSSRYLVKRTGEKVFLECVQDMDHENMFWYRQDPGLGLRLIYFSYDVKMKEKGDIPEGYSVSREKKERFSLILESASTNQTSMYLCASAQGNTEAFFGQGTRLTVV.

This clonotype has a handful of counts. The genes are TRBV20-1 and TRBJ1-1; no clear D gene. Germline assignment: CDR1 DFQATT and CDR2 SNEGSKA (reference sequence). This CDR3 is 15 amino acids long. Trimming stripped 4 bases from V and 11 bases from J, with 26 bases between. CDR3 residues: CSAMLSTLGSSNAFF. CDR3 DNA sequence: TGCAGTGCTATGCTATCTACTCTGGGGTCAAGCAACGCTTTCTTT.

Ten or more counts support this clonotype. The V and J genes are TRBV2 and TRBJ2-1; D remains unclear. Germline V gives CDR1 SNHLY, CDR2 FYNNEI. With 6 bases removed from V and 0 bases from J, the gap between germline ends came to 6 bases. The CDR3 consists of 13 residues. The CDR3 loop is CASSLNSYNEQFF. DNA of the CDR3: TGTGCCAGCAGCTTGAACTCCTACAATGAGCAGTTCTTC.

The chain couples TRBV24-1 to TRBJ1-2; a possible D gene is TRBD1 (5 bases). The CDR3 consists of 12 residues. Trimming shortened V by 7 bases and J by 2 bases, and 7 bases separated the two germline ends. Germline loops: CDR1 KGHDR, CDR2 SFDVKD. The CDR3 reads CATRDINYGYTF. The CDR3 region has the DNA TGTGCCACCAGGGACATCAACTATGGCTACACCTTC.

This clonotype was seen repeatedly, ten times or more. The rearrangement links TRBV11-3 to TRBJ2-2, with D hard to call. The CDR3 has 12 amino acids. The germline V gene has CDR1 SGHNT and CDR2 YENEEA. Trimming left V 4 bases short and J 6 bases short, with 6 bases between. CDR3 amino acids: CASSYRAGELFF. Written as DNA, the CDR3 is TGTGCCAGCAGCTATAGGGCCGGGGAGCTGTTTTTT.

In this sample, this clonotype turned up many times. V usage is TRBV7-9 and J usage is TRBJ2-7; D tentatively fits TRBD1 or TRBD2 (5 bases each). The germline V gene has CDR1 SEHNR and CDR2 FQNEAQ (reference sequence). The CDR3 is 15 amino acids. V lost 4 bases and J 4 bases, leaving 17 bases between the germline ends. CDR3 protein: CASSSGQGVTYEQYF. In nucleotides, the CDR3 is TGTGCCAGCAGCTCGGGGCAGGGAGTTACTTACGAGCAGTACTTC.

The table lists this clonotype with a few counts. DNA for the CDR3: TGTGCCAGCAGCTTGGGGGAAAAGCAGCCCCAGCATTTT. It translates to CASSLGEKQPQHF. This chain uses TRBV5-6 with TRBJ1-5; no clear D. V was cut by 0 bases and J by 7 bases, with 8 bases left in between. This CDR3 is built from 13 residues. In germline, CDR1 is SGHDT, CDR2 YYEEEE.

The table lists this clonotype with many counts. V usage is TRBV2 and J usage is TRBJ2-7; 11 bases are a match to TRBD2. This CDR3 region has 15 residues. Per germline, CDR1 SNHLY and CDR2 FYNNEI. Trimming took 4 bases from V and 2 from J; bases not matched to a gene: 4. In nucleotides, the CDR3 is TGTGCCAGCAGTGGGGGACTAGCGGTGACCTACGAGCAGTACTTC. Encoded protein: CASSGGLAVTYEQYF.